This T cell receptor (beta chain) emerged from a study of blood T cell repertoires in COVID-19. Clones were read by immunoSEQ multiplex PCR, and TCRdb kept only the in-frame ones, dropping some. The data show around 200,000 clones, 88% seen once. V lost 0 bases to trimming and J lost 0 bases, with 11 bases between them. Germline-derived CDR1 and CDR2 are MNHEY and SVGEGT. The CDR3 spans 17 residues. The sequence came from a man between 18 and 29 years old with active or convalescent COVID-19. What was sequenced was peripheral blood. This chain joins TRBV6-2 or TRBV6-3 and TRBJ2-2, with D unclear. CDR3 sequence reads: CASSYSGQQANTGELFF. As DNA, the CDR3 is TGTGCCAGCAGTTACTCAGGCCAGCAGGCGAACACCGGGGAGCTGTTTTTT.